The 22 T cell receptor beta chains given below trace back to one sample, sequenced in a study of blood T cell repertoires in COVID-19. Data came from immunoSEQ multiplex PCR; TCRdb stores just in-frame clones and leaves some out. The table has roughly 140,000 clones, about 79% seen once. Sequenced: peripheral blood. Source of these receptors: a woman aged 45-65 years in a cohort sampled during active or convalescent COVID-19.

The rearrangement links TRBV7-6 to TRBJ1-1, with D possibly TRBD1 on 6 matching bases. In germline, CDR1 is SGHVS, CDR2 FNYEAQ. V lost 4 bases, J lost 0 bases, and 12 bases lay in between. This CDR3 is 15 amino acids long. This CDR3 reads CASSYRATMNTEAFF. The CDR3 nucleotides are TGTGCCAGCAGCTACAGGGCCACCATGAACACTGAAGCTTTCTTT. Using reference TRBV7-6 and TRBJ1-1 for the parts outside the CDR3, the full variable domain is GAGVSQSPRYKVTKRGQDVALRCDPISGHVSLYWYRQALGQGPEFLTYFNYEAQQDKSGLPNDRFSAERPEGSISTLTIQRTEQRDSAMYRCASSYRATMNTEAFFGQGTRLTVV.

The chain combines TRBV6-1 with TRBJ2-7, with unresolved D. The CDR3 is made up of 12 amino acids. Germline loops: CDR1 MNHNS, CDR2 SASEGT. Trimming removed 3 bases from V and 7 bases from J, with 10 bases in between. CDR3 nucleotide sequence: TGTGCCAGCAGTGAGATGGAGAGGGAGCAGTACTTC. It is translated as CASSEMEREQYF.

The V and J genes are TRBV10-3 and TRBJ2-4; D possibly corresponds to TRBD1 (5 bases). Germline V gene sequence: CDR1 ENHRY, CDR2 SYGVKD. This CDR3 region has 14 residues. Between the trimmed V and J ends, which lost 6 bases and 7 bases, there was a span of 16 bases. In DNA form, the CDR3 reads TGTGCCATCAGGCCTGATAGACAGTTGAACATTCAGTACTTC. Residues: CAIRPDRQLNIQYF.

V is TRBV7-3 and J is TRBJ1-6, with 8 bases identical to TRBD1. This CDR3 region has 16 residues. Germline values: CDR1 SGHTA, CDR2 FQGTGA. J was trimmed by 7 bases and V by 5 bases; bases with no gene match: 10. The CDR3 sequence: CASSPQGPGGNSPLHF. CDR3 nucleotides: TGTGCCAGCAGCCCCCAGGGACCAGGGGGCAATTCACCCCTCCACTTT.

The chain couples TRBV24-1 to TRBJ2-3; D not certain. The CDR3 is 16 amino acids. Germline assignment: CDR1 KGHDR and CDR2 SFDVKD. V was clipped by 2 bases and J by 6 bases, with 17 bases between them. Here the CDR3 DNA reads TGTGCCACCAGTGATTCAAGATTAGTAAGTAGCGATACGCAGTATTTT. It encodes CATSDSRLVSSDTQYF.

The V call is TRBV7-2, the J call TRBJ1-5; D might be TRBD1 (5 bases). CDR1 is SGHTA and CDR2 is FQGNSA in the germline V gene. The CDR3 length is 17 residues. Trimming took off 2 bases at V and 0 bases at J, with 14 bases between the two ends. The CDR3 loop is CASSLNSGVNSNQPQHF. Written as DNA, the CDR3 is TGTGCCAGCAGCTTAAATTCGGGGGTGAATAGCAATCAGCCCCAGCATTTT.

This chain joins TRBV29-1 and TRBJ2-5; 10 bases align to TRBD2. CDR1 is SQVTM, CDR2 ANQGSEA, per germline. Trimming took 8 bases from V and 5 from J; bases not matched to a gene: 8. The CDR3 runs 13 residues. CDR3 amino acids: CSTSSGGTETQYF. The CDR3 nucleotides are TGCAGCACATCTAGCGGGGGTACGGAGACCCAGTACTTC. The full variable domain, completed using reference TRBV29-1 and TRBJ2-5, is SAVISQKPSRDICQRGTSLTIQCQVDSQVTMMFWYRQQPGQSLTLIATANQGSEATYESGFVIDKFPISRPNLTFSTLTVSNMSPEDSSIYLCSTSSGGTETQYFGPGTRLLVL.

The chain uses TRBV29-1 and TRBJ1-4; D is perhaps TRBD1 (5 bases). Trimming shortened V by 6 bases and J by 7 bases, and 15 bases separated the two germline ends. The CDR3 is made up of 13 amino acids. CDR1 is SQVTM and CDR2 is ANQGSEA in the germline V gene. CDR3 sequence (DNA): TGCAGCGTACAGCGGGACGTGAGTGAAAAACTGTTTTTT. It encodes CSVQRDVSEKLFF.

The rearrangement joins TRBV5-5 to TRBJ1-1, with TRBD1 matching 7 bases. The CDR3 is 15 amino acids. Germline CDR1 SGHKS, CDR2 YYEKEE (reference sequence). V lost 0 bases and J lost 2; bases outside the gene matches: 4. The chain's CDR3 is CASSLEGQLNTEAFF. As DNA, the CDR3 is TGTGCCAGCAGCTTGGAGGGACAGCTTAACACTGAAGCTTTCTTT.

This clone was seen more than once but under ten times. Here the CDR3 DNA reads TGTGCCAGCAGCCCTCCGGGACAGGGCTCCTATAATTCACCCCTCCACTTT. It encodes CASSPPGQGSYNSPLHF. The V call is TRBV3-1 (or the pseudogene TRBV3-2), the J call TRBJ1-6, with TRBD1 matching over 9 bases. V shed 4 bases and J 0 bases; nucleotides not matched to a gene: 4. Germline-derived CDR1 and CDR2 are LGHDT and YNNKEL (reference sequence). The CDR3 is 17 residues long.

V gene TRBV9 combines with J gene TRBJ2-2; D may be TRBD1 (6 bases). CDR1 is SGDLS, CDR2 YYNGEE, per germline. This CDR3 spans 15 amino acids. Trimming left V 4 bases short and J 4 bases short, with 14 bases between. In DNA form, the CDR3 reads TGTGCCAGCAGCTCTACAGGGTTGGGCACCGGGGAGCTGTTTTTT. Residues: CASSSTGLGTGELFF. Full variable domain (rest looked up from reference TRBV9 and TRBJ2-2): DSGVTQTPKHLITATGQRVTLRCSPRSGDLSVYWYQQSLDQGLQFLIQYYNGEERAKGNILERFSAQQFPDLHSELNLSSLELGDSALYFCASSSTGLGTGELFFGEGSRLTVL.

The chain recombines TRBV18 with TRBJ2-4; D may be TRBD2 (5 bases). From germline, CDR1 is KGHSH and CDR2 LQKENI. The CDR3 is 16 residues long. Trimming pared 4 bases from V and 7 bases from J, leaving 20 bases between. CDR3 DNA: TGTGCCAGCTCACTGATCGCCCCGCTCGCGGGTAACATTCAGTACTTC. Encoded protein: CASSLIAPLAGNIQYF.

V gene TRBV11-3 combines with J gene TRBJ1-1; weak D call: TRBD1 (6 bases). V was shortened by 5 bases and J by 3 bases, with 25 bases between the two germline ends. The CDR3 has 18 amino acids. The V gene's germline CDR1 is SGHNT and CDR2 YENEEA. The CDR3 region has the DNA TGTGCCAGCAGCGTTAGTACAGGGTTTTCGGGTGGGGACACTGAAGCTTTCTTT. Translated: CASSVSTGFSGGDTEAFF. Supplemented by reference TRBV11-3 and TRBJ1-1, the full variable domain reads EAGVVQSPRYKIIEKKQPVAFWCNPISGHNTLYWYLQNLGQGPELLIRYENEEAVDDSQLPKDRFSAERLKGVDSTLKIQPAELGDSAVYLCASSVSTGFSGGDTEAFFGQGTRLTVV.

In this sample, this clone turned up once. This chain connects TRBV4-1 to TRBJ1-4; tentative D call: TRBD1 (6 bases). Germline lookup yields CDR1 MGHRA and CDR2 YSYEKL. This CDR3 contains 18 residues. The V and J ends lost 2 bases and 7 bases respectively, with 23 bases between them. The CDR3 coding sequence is TGCGCCAGCAGCCAAAAACCCCAGGGGACCACGGGTTTTGAAAAACTGTTTTTT. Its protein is CASSQKPQGTTGFEKLFF.

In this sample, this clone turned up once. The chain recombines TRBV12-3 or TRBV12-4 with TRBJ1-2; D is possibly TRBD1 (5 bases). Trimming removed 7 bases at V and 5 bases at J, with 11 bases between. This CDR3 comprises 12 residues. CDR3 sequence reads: CASTKTGYGYTF. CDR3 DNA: TGTGCCAGCACCAAAACAGGTTATGGCTACACCTTC.

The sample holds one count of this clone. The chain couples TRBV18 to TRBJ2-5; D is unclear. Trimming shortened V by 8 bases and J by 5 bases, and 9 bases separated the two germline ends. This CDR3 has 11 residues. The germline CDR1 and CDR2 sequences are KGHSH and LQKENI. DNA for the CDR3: TGTGCCAGCCTGATGGAGGAGACCCAGTACTTC. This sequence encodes CASLMEETQYF.

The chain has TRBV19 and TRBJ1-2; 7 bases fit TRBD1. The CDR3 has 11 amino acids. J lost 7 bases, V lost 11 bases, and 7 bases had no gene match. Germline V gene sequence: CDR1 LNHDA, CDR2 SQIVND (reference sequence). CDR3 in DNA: TGTGCCTCCGCAGGGGGTTTTGGCTACACCTTC. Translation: CASAGGFGYTF.

This CDR3 is CASSEVSYSASEAGGELFF. The CDR3 region has the DNA TGTGCCAGCAGTGAAGTCAGCTACTCGGCTAGCGAGGCGGGCGGGGAGCTGTTTTTT. J is TRBJ2-2 and V is TRBV2, with D possibly TRBD2 on 6 matching bases. V was trimmed by 1 base and J by 7 bases, leaving 25 bases between them. Germline CDR1 reads SNHLY; CDR2 reads FYNNEI. The CDR3 contains 19 residues.

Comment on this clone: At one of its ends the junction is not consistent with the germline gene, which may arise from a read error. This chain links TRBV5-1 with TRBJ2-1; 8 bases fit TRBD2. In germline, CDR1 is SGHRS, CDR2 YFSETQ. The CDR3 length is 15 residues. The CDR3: CASSLTSSGGPPSIF. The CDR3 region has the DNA TGCGCCAGCAGCTTAACCTCCAGCGGGGGCCCCCCGTCGATCTTC.

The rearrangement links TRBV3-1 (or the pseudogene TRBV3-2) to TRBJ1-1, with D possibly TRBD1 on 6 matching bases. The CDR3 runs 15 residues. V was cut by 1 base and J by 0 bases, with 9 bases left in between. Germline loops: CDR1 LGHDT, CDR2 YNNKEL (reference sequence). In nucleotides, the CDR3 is TGTGCCAGCAGCCAAGTGACAGGCATGAACACTGAAGCTTTCTTT. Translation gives CASSQVTGMNTEAFF.

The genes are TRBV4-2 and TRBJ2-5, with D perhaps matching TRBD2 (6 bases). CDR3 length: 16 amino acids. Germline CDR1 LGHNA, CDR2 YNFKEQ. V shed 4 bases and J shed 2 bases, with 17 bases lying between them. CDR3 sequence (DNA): TGTGCCAGCAGCCCGTATAGCGGAGATTCGCAAGAGACCCAGTACTTC. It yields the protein CASSPYSGDSQETQYF.

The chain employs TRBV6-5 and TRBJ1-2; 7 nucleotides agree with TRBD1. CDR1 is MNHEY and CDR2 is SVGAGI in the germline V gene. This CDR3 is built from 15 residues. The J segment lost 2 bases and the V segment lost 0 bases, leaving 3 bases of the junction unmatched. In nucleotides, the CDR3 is TGTGCCAGCAGTTACTCAGACAGGGTAAACTATGGCTACACCTTC. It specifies CASSYSDRVNYGYTF.